This T cell receptor beta chain emerged from a study of cytomegalovirus exposure and HLA in healthy donors. In the study overall: There were roughly 110 million unique TCR beta sequences, drawn from about 190 million T cells, in an earlier analysis.

Study-wide points: With DRB1 most and HLA-C fewest, TCR association rates differed between HLA loci in a later analysis.

60 Vbeta and 13 Jbeta primers were used in PCR. How the authors handled the data: In a later analysis, 80 million to 100 million unique TCR beta chains included roughly 11 million shared by two or more donors. The assay was immunoSEQ multiplex PCR, and TCRdb's table has in-frame clones only and misses some. Clone size and V and J calls were adopted from that table, with D and trimming inferred from the DNA. The table lists about 150,000 clones, about 84% of them singletons. The CDR3 contains 12 residues. V lost 6 bases and J lost 8; bases outside the gene matches: 5. Germline V gene sequence: CDR1 MNHEY, CDR2 SMNVEV (reference sequence). This clone was recorded a few times. What it recognizes is unknown.

This sequence joins TRBV27 and TRBJ1-2; 8 positions agree with TRBD1. The TCR sequence derives from a woman between 40 and 50 years old in good health and CMV-seropositive. Material for sequencing was PBMCs. The CDR3 DNA reads as TGTGCCAGCAGCCGAAACAGGGGGGGCTACACCTTC. Encoded protein: CASSRNRGGYTF.